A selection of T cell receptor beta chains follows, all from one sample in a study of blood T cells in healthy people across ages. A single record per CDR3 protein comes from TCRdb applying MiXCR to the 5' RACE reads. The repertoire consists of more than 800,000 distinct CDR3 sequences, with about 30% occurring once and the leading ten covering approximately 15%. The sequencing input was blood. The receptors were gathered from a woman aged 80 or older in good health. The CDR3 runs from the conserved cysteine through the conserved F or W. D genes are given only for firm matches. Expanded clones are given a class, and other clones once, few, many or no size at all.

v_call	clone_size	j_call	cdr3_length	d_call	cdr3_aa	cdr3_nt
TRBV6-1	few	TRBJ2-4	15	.	CASSRTGRAKNIQYF	TGTGCCAGCAGCCGTACAGGGAGAGCCAAAAACATTCAGTACTTC
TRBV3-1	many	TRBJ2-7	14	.	CASSLAGAYYEQYF	TGTGCCAGCAGCCTGGCGGGGGCCTACTACGAGCAGTACTTC
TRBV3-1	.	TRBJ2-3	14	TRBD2	CASSQEESGVGQYF	TGTGCCAGCAGCCAAGAGGAGAGCGGGGTCGGGCAGTATTTT
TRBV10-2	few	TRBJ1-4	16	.	CASKGDLGRGNEKLFF	TGCGCCAGCAAGGGGGACCTGGGGAGAGGAAATGAAAAACTGTTTTTT
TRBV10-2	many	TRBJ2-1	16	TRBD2	CASSESGTSGYNEQFF	TGCGCCAGCAGTGAGTCCGGGACTAGCGGATACAATGAGCAGTTCTTC
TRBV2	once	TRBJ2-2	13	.	CASSALNTGELFF	TGTGCCAGCAGCGCGCTGAACACCGGGGAGCTGTTTTTT
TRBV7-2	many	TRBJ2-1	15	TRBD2	CASSIDRDYYNEQFF	TGTGCCAGCAGCATTGACCGGGACTATTACAATGAGCAGTTCTTC
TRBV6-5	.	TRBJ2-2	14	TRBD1	CASKRTGSTGELFF	TGTGCCAGCAAACGGACAGGAAGCACCGGGGAGCTGTTTTTT
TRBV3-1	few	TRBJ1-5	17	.	CASSRGRGINSNQPQHF	TGTGCCAGCAGCCGAGGACGCGGAATTAATAGCAATCAGCCCCAGCATTTT
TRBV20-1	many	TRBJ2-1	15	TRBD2	CSAHKPGLATREQFF	TGCAGTGCGCACAAGCCGGGACTAGCAACTCGAGAGCAGTTCTTC
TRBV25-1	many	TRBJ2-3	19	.	CASSDPANGFRLSTDTQYF	TGTGCCAGCAGTGATCCGGCAAATGGGTTCCGCCTCAGCACAGATACGCAGTATTTT
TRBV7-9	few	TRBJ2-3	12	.	CASGHGTDTQYF	TGTGCCAGCGGCCATGGGACGGATACGCAGTATTTT
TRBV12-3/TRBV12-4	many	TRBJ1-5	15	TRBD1	CASSPRGQGYQPQHF	TGTGCCAGCAGCCCCAGGGGACAGGGGTATCAGCCCCAGCATTTT
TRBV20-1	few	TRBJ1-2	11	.	CSAIPNYGYTF	TGCAGTGCTATCCCTAACTATGGCTACACCTTC
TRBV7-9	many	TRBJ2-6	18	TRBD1	CASSLAGTGSSGANVLTF	TGTGCCAGCAGCTTAGCTGGGACAGGTAGCTCTGGGGCCAACGTCCTGACTTTC
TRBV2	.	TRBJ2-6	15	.	CASTARGSGANVLTF	TGTGCCAGCACAGCAAGGGGCTCTGGGGCCAACGTCCTGACTTTC
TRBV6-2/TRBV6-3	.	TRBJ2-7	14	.	CASSDYQGYNEQYF	TGTGCCAGCAGTGACTACCAGGGATACAATGAGCAGTACTTC
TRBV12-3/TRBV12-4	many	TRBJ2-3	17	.	CASSFHQGIYGTDTQYF	TGTGCCAGCAGTTTCCATCAGGGCATATACGGCACAGATACGCAGTATTTT
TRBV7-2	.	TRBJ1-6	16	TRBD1	CASSLVQGAWLAPLHF	TGTGCCAGCAGCTTAGTTCAGGGGGCCTGGTTGGCACCCCTCCACTTT
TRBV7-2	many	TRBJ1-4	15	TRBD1	CASSRDSATNEKLFF	TGTGCCAGCAGCAGGGACAGCGCAACTAATGAAAAACTGTTTTTT
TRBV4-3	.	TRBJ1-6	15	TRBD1	CASSQRTGVSSPLHF	TGCGCCAGCAGCCAAAGGACAGGGGTCTCTTCACCCCTCCACTTT
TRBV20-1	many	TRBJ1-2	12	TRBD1	CSARGDSGGYTF	TGCAGTGCTAGAGGGGACAGTGGCGGCTACACCTTC
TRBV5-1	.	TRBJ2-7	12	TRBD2	CASKRDSYEQYF	TGCGCCAGTAAGCGGGATTCCTACGAGCAGTACTTC
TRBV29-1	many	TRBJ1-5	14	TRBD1	CSVGQGQSNQPQHF	TGCAGCGTTGGACAGGGCCAGAGCAATCAGCCCCAGCATTTT
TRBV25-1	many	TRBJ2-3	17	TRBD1	CASSAFGTGVNTDTQYF	TGTGCCAGCAGTGCATTTGGGACAGGGGTTAACACAGATACGCAGTATTTT
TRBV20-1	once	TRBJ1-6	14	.	CSAKVGQFYSPLHF	TGCAGTGCTAAGGTGGGGCAGTTTTATTCACCCCTCCACTTT
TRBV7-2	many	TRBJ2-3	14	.	CASSARLGVDTQYF	TGTGCCAGCAGCGCCCGACTAGGGGTGGATACGCAGTATTTT
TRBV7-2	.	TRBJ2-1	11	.	CASRVFNEQFF	TGTGCCAGCAGGGTTTTCAATGAGCAGTTCTTC
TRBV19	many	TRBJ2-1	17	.	CASSIEAGIYLYNEQFF	TGTGCCAGTAGTATAGAGGCAGGGATTTATTTATACAATGAGCAGTTCTTC
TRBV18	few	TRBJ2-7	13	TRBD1	CANSPDRASEQYF	TGTGCCAACTCACCGGACAGGGCCAGCGAGCAGTACTTC
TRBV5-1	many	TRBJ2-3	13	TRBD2	CASSLAGTDTQYF	TGTGCCAGCAGCTTAGCGGGAACAGATACGCAGTATTTT
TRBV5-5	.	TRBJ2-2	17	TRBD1	CASSLVQGAPNTGEPFF	TGTGCCAGCAGCTTGGTGCAGGGGGCCCCTAACACCGGGGAGCCGTTTTTT
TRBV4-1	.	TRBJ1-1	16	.	CASSQVSRGRFTEAFF	TGCGCCAGCAGCCAAGTGTCCAGGGGTCGGTTCACTGAAGCTTTCTTT
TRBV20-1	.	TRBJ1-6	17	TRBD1	CSARGWTGGGYNSPLHF	TGCAGTGCTAGAGGCTGGACAGGGGGCGGCTATAATTCACCCCTCCACTTT
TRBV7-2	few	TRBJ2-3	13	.	CASSVQTRDTQYF	TGTGCCAGCAGCGTACAGACCCGAGATACGCAGTATTTT
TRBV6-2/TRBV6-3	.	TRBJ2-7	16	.	CASSGGRVKYSYEQYF	TGTGCCAGCAGTGGCGGACGGGTAAAATATTCCTACGAGCAGTACTTC
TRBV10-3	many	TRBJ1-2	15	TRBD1	CAISAGPGQGDGYTF	TGTGCCATCAGCGCAGGACCGGGACAGGGCGATGGCTACACCTTC
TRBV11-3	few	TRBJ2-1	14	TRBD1	CASSDRGPMDEQFF	TGTGCCAGCAGCGACAGGGGCCCTATGGATGAGCAGTTCTTC
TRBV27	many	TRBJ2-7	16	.	CASSPRLVISAYEQYF	TGTGCCAGCAGTCCGCGACTAGTGATTTCTGCCTACGAGCAGTACTTC
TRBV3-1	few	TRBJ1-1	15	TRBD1	CASSRTGGMNTEAFF	TGTGCCAGCAGCCGCACAGGGGGCATGAACACTGAAGCTTTCTTT
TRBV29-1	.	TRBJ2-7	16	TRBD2	CSARLAGGRKYNGQYF	TGCAGCGCAAGACTAGCGGGGGGCCGAAAGTACAATGGGCAGTACTTC
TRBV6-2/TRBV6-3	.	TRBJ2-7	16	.	CASSYPGASVFGEQYF	TGTGCCAGCAGTTACCCTGGCGCTTCGGTGTTTGGCGAGCAGTACTTC
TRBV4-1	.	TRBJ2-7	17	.	CASSQEPRTRPYNEQYF	TGCGCCAGCAGCCAAGAACCCCGGACACGACCTTACAATGAGCAGTACTTC
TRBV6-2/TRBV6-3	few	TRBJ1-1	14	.	CASLLGALNTEAFF	TGTGCCAGCCTGCTTGGGGCTCTGAACACTGAAGCTTTCTTT
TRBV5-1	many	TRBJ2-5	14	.	CASSLGRGVETQYF	TGCGCCAGCAGCTTGGGACGCGGGGTAGAGACCCAGTACTTC
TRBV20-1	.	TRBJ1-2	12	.	CSVRGAGHGHTF	TGCAGTGTTCGGGGGGCGGGGCATGGCCACACCTTC
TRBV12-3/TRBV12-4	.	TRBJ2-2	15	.	CASSPPGHRTGELFF	TGTGCCAGCAGTCCACCGGGACATCGCACCGGGGAGCTGTTTTTT
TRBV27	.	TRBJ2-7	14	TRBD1	CASSLLGQGYEQYF	TGTGCCAGCAGTTTACTGGGACAGGGCTACGAGCAGTACTTC
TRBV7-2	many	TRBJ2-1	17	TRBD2	CASSLGTSGGQSAEQFF	TGTGCCAGCAGCCTCGGGACTAGCGGGGGCCAATCGGCGGAGCAGTTCTTC
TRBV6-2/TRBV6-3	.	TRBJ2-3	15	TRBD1	CASRETWDRTDTQYF	TGTGCCAGCAGGGAAACATGGGACAGGACAGATACGCAGTATTTT